These T cell receptor beta chains were read from a single sample in a study of Graves' ophthalmopathy and Graves' hyperthyroidism. TCRdb re-analysed the multiplex PCR reads in MiXCR, keeping a single row per CDR3 protein. The sample includes about 620,000 distinct CDR3 sequences, approximately 22% seen only once; the top ten take roughly 6.9%. The material sequenced was peripheral blood. Receptors originate from a woman younger than 30 with stable Graves' hyperthyroidism. Some clones in this sample may be carry-over from other donors' samples. Both conserved end residues are part of each CDR3. Fields, in order: clone size, J gene, CDR3 length, D gene, V gene, CDR3 protein, CDR3 DNA. D genes are given only for firm matches. Some rows mark clone size as missing; the rest say once, few, many or name a class of expanded clone.

>NA|TRBJ1-2|11|NA|TRBV12-3/TRBV12-4
CASRPAYGYTF
TGTGCCAGCAGACCTGCGTATGGTTACACCTTC
>many|TRBJ2-7|13|NA|TRBV24-1
CATSQGGPDEQYF
TGTGCCACCAGCCAGGGGGGCCCTGACGAGCAGTACTTC
>NA|TRBJ2-5|13|NA|TRBV6-1
CASRRQVQETQYF
TGTGCCAGCAGGCGACAGGTACAAGAGACCCAGTACTTC
>many|TRBJ1-1|14|NA|TRBV6-1
CASSEQGRFTEAFF
TGTGCCAGCAGTGAACAGGGACGGTTCACTGAAGCTTTCTTT
>NA|TRBJ2-5|15|TRBD2|TRBV12-3/TRBV12-4
CASSSAGGYQETQYF
TGTGCCAGCAGTTCCGCGGGGGGGTACCAAGAGACCCAGTACTTC
>few|TRBJ2-5|16|TRBD2|TRBV11-2
CASSKTLSGGGETQYF
TGTGCCAGCAGCAAAACCCTTAGCGGGGGTGGGGAGACCCAGTACTTC
>many|TRBJ2-7|16|TRBD2|TRBV27
CASSFSLGLANYEQYF
TGTGCCAGCAGTTTTTCCCTTGGACTAGCAAACTACGAGCAGTACTTC
>NA|TRBJ2-5|15|TRBD2|TRBV6-1
CASSLGGLRQETQYF
TGTGCCAGCAGTCTCGGGGGACTACGCCAAGAGACCCAGTACTTC
>many|TRBJ1-6|15|NA|TRBV6-1
CASTEDPGHNSPLHF
TGTGCCAGCACCGAGGATCCCGGCCATAATTCACCCCTCCACTTT
>many|TRBJ1-1|13|NA|TRBV19
CASSIGQNTEAFF
TGTGCCAGTAGTATCGGGCAGAACACTGAAGCTTTCTTT
>few|TRBJ2-2|16|NA|TRBV6-1
CASSAQDRHSTGELFF
TGTGCCAGCAGTGCCCAAGACCGACACTCCACCGGGGAGCTGTTTTTT
>many|TRBJ1-2|14|NA|TRBV5-1
CASSLETANYGYTF
TGCGCCAGCAGCTTGGAGACAGCTAACTATGGCTACACCTTC
>NA|TRBJ1-2|14|NA|TRBV7-8
CASSLRVANYGYTF
TGTGCCAGCAGCTTAAGGGTAGCTAACTATGGCTACACCTTC
>NA|TRBJ2-5|16|TRBD1|TRBV30
CAYHHADRGLKETQYF
TGTGCCTACCATCACGCCGACAGGGGGCTAAAAGAGACCCAGTACTTC
>NA|TRBJ1-2|12|TRBD1|TRBV2
CASSRQGASYTF
TGTGCCAGCAGTCGACAGGGGGCGAGCTACACCTTC
>few|TRBJ2-5|15|NA|TRBV28
CASSFKGAGGETQYF
TGTGCCAGCAGTTTTAAGGGGGCGGGAGGAGAGACCCAGTACTTC
>once|TRBJ2-5|16|NA|TRBV6-2/TRBV6-3
CASILDRRESGETQYF
TGTGCCAGCATTCTGGACCGCAGAGAGAGCGGAGAGACCCAGTACTTC
>many|TRBJ1-3|16|NA|TRBV6-1
CASSERSGAVGNTIYF
TGTGCCAGCAGTGAAAGGTCGGGGGCGGTGGGAAACACCATATATTTT
>few|TRBJ1-1|14|NA|TRBV6-2/TRBV6-3
CASSFLAGTGEAFF
TGTGCCAGCAGTTTTCTCGCGGGAACGGGTGAAGCTTTCTTT
>many|TRBJ1-3|16|NA|TRBV6-5
CASSYDYRGIGNTIYF
TGTGCCAGCAGTTATGATTACCGGGGAATTGGAAACACCATATATTTT
>many|TRBJ1-1|15|NA|TRBV6-5
CASSYSRQVGTEAFF
TGTGCCAGCAGTTACTCTCGGCAGGTAGGGACTGAAGCTTTCTTT
>many|TRBJ1-6|11|NA|TRBV20-1
CSARGGSPLHF
TGCAGTGCTAGAGGGGGGTCACCCCTCCACTTT
>NA|TRBJ1-6|10|NA|TRBV20-1
CSAGGHFLHF
TGCAGTGCTGGTGGGCATTTCCTTCACTTT
>many|TRBJ1-2|13|NA|TRBV6-5
CASSYVENYGYTF
TGTGCCAGCAGTTATGTTGAGAACTATGGCTACACCTTC
>many|TRBJ2-6|18|TRBD2|TRBV6-2/TRBV6-3
CASSSDSGSNSGANVLTF
TGTGCCAGCAGTTCCGATAGCGGGTCCAACTCTGGGGCCAACGTCCTGACTTTC
>NA|TRBJ1-2|15|NA|TRBV9
CASSVAVTLNYGYTF
TGTGCCAGCAGCGTAGCTGTTACATTAAACTATGGCTACACCTTC
>many|TRBJ1-1|15|NA|TRBV12-3/TRBV12-4
CASSLRQRRRTEAFF
TGTGCCAGCAGTCTCAGACAGCGAAGGAGGACTGAAGCTTTCTTT
>many|TRBJ2-7|12|NA|TRBV5-1
CASSLASSEQYF
TGCGCCAGCAGCTTGGCCAGTTCAGAGCAGTACTTC
>many|TRBJ1-5|14|NA|TRBV2
CASSAAANNQPQHF
TGTGCCAGCAGTGCGGCGGCGAACAATCAGCCCCAGCATTTT
>many|TRBJ1-1|13|NA|TRBV6-5
CASSPRAGAEAFF
TGTGCCAGCAGCCCGAGGGCCGGCGCTGAAGCTTTCTTT
>few|TRBJ2-2|15|NA|TRBV3-1
CASSQRLVDTGELFF
TGTGCCAGCAGCCAACGACTAGTCGACACCGGGGAGCTGTTTTTT
>NA|TRBJ1-1|12|TRBD1|TRBV29-1
CSDWTGRTEAFF
TGCAGCGACTGGACAGGGCGCACTGAAGCTTTCTTT
>many|TRBJ2-7|14|TRBD2|TRBV2
CASRGLATIYEQYF
TGTGCCAGCCGGGGACTAGCGACTATCTACGAGCAGTACTTC
>NA|TRBJ2-2|14|NA|TRBV6-5
CASSYFRGAGELFF
TGTGCCAGCAGTTACTTCAGGGGTGCCGGGGAGCTGTTTTTT
>many|TRBJ1-5|13|NA|TRBV6-5
CASSYAGGQPQHF
TGTGCCAGCAGTTATGCGGGGGGTCAGCCCCAGCATTTT
>many|TRBJ1-2|13|NA|TRBV12-3/TRBV12-4
CASSLTESYGYTF
TGTGCCAGCAGTCTTACCGAGAGCTATGGCTACACCTTC
>few|TRBJ1-2|14|NA|TRBV28
CASSRNRAYYGYTF
TGTGCCAGCAGTCGCAACAGGGCGTATTATGGCTACACCTTC
>NA|TRBJ2-2|15|TRBD2|TRBV15
CATSTSGADTGELFF
TGTGCCACCAGCACGAGCGGGGCAGACACCGGGGAGCTGTTTTTT
>NA|TRBJ2-5|16|TRBD1|TRBV18
CASSPLRGQGKETQYF
TGTGCCAGCTCACCCCTTAGGGGACAGGGGAAAGAGACCCAGTACTTC
>NA|TRBJ1-1|12|NA|TRBV24-1
CATSDLRDEAFF
TGTGCCACCAGTGACCTAAGAGATGAAGCTTTCTTT
>many|TRBJ1-1|12|NA|TRBV3-1
CASSQRESEAFF
TGTGCCAGCAGCCAACGCGAATCTGAAGCTTTCTTT
>NA|TRBJ2-5|12|NA|TRBV28
CASTSDQETQYF
TGTGCCAGCACCTCCGATCAAGAGACCCAGTACTTC
>NA|TRBJ1-5|12|NA|TRBV12-3/TRBV12-4
CASRRFSGAQHF
TGTGCCAGCAGGAGGTTCAGCGGGGCCCAGCATTTT
>many|TRBJ1-1|14|NA|TRBV14
CASSQAFGGAEAFF
TGTGCCAGCAGCCAAGCTTTCGGGGGCGCTGAAGCTTTCTTT
>many|TRBJ1-6|15|TRBD1|TRBV10-3
CAISQGQGDNSPLHF
TGTGCCATCAGCCAGGGACAGGGGGATAATTCACCCCTCCACTTT
>many|TRBJ2-7|12|NA|TRBV5-1
CASIGPAGEQYF
TGCGCCAGCATCGGCCCGGCGGGCGAGCAGTACTTC
>NA|TRBJ1-1|13|NA|TRBV6-1
CASSEGGQLEAFF
TGTGCCAGCAGTGAAGGAGGACAGCTTGAAGCTTTCTTT
>many|TRBJ2-7|15|NA|TRBV20-1
CSATTLLHLTYEQYF
TGCAGTGCTACGACCCTGCTACACCTTACCTACGAGCAGTACTTC
>few|TRBJ2-7|14|NA|TRBV6-1
CASSVGAAEGQQYF
TGTGCCAGCAGTGTAGGGGCAGCTGAAGGGCAGCAGTACTTC
>many|TRBJ1-5|15|NA|TRBV12-3/TRBV12-4
CASRSGALTGQPQHF
TGTGCCAGCAGATCAGGTGCGTTAACCGGTCAGCCCCAGCATTTT
>many|TRBJ2-5|15|TRBD1|TRBV6-2/TRBV6-3
CASSYLGQPAKTQYF
TGTGCCAGCAGTTACTTGGGACAGCCCGCGAAGACCCAGTACTTC
>NA|TRBJ1-2|15|TRBD1|TRBV19
CASSPHRGGVYGYTF
TGTGCCAGTAGTCCACACAGGGGAGGGGTCTATGGCTACACCTTC
>NA|TRBJ1-2|15|NA|TRBV7-6
CATYPRAGSNYGYTF
TGTGCCACCTACCCGCGGGCCGGCTCCAACTATGGCTACACCTTC
>NA|TRBJ2-6|16|TRBD1|TRBV30
CALRDRGPPGANVLTF
TGTGCCTTACGGGACAGGGGCCCCCCTGGGGCCAACGTCCTGACTTTC
>NA|TRBJ1-2|15|TRBD1|TRBV5-1
CASSLGQGVVYGYTF
TGCGCCAGCAGCTTGGGACAGGGCGTCGTCTATGGCTACACCTTC